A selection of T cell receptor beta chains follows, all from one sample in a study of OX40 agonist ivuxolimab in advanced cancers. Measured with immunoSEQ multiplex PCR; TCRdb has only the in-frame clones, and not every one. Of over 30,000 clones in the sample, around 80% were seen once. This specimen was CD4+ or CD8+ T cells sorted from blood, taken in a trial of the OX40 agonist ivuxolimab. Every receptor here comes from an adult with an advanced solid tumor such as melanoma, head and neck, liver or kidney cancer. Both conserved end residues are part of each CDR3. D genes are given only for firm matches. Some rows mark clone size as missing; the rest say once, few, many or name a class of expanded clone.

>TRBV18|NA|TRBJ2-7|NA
CASSPPRQMYEQYF
TGTGCCAGCTCACCACCACGTCAGATGTACGAGCAGTACTTC
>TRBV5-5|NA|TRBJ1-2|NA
CASSLAWEGYGYTF
TGTGCCAGCAGCTTAGCGTGGGAGGGCTATGGCTACACCTTC
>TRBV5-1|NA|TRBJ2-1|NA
CASSLRYNEQFF
TGCGCCAGCAGCCTCAGATACAATGAGCAGTTCTTC
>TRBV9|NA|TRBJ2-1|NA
CASSVEQDLGEQFF
TGTGCCAGCAGCGTAGAACAGGACCTGGGTGAGCAGTTCTTC
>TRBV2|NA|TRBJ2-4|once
CASSVGVKNIQYF
TGTGCCAGCAGTGTGGGAGTGAAAAACATTCAGTACTTC
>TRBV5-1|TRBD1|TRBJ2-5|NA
CASRGTAQETQYF
TGCGCCAGCAGAGGGACAGCCCAAGAGACCCAGTACTTC
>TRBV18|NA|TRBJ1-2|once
CASSPRPPPNYGYTF
TGTGCCAGCTCACCACGACCACCACCCAACTATGGCTACACCTTC
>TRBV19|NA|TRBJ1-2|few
CASRSTVIYGYTF
TGTGCCAGTAGGTCGACAGTCATCTATGGCTACACCTTC
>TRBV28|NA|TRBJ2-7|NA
CASRGFKPPRIGEQYF
TGTGCCAGCAGGGGATTCAAGCCCCCTCGCATCGGTGAGCAGTACTTC
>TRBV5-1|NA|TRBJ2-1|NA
CASRARFLMNEQFF
TGCGCCAGCAGAGCACGGTTTTTGATGAATGAGCAGTTCTTC
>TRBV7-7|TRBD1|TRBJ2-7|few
CASSSDRDQEQYF
TGTGCTAGCAGCTCGGACAGGGACCAGGAGCAGTACTTC
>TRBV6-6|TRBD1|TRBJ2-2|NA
CASHSGGTGAGELFF
TGTGCCAGCCACAGCGGAGGGACAGGGGCCGGGGAGCTGTTTTTT
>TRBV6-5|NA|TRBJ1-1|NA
CASRETATPNTEAFF
TGTGCCAGCAGGGAGACAGCAACTCCCAACACTGAAGCTTTCTTT
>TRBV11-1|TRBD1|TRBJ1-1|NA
CASSFGTGGNTEAFF
TGTGCCAGCAGCTTCGGGACAGGCGGGAACACTGAAGCTTTCTTT
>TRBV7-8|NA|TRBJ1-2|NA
CASSPLRMPNYGYTF
TGTGCCAGCAGCCCGCTTCGGATGCCTAACTATGGCTACACCTTC
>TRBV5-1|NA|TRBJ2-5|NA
CASSLVGSGDAGETQYF
TGCGCCAGCAGCTTGGTGGGTTCAGGGGACGCGGGGGAGACCCAGTACTTC
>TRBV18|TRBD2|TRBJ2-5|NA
CASSPLAGDQETQYF
TGTGCCAGCTCACCGTTAGCGGGGGACCAAGAGACCCAGTACTTC
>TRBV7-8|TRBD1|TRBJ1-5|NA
CASSLSTGGGQPQHF
TGTGCCAGCAGCCTGTCCACAGGGGGCGGTCAGCCCCAGCATTTT
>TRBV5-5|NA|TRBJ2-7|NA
CASSLTGTSVYEQYF
TGTGCCAGCAGCTTGACCGGGACTTCCGTTTACGAGCAGTACTTC
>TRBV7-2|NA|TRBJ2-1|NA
CASSLSGTYNEQFF
TGTGCCAGCAGCTTAAGTGGGACTTACAATGAGCAGTTCTTC
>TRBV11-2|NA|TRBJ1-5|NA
CASSPRAHQPQHF
TGTGCCAGCAGCCCCAGGGCCCATCAGCCCCAGCATTTT
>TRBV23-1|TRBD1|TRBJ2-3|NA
CASSLGRNRQGRIDFDTDTQYF
TGCGCCAGCAGTCTGGGGCGGAACCGACAGGGGCGAATCGATTTTGACACAGATACGCAGTATTTT
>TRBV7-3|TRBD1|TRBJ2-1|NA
CASSPGTGFSNEQFF
TGTGCCAGCAGCCCCGGGACAGGGTTCTCCAATGAGCAGTTCTTC
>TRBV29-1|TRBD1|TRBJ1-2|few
CSVKPTGGYGYTF
TGCAGCGTTAAACCCACAGGGGGCTATGGCTACACCTTC
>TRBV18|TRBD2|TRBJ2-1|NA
CASSPGDGRGSYNEQFF
TGTGCCAGCTCACCCGGTGACGGGAGGGGCTCCTACAATGAGCAGTTCTTC
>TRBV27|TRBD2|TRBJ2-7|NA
CASSRGLAGHLQYF
TGTGCCAGCAGTCGAGGACTAGCGGGACATCTACAGTACTTC
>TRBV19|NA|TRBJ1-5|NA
CASSQTGAVQPQHF
TGTGCCAGCTCCCAAACGGGGGCGGTTCAGCCCCAGCATTTT
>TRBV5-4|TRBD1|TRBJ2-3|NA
CASSSPQGEETQYF
TGTGCCAGCAGCTCGCCTCAGGGGGAAGAGACGCAGTATTTT
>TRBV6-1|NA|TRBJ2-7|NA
CASSDRIGQYF
TGTGCCAGCAGTGACCGTATCGGGCAGTACTTC
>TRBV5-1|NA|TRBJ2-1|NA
CASSPGLSSYNEQFF
TGCGCCAGCAGCCCTGGACTAAGTTCCTACAATGAGCAGTTCTTC
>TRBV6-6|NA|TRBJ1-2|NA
CASSSDSGYTF
TGTGCCAGCAGTTCGGACAGCGGCTACACCTTC
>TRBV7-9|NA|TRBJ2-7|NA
CASSFSAVSYEQYF
TGTGCCAGCAGCTTCTCCGCAGTCTCCTACGAGCAGTACTTC